The clone carrying this T cell receptor (beta chain) was counted once. These data are taken from a study of blood T cell repertoires in COVID-19. About the research overall: Samples representing acute and convalescent COVID-19 were sourced from the United States, Italy and Spain. Nucleic acid was either cDNA or gDNA, and it came from T cells, B-cell-depleted T cells, or PBMCs.

Original methodology: The assay estimated nucleated cells by amplifying reference gene primers. TCRdb's copy holds only in-frame clones and misses some; the assay was immunoSEQ multiplex PCR. V and J calls and clone size are as listed in that table; D and trimming were resolved from the DNA. In the table there are 100,000 to 150,000 clones, less than 90% of which are singletons. The CDR3 length is 16 residues. V was cut by 7 bases and J by 5 bases, with 20 bases left in between. In germline, CDR1 is KGHDR, CDR2 SFDVKD. The TCR comes from a woman over 75 with acute or convalescent COVID-19. The source material was peripheral blood. The chain links TRBV24-1 to TRBJ2-1; a weak D match, TRBD2 (7 bases). CDR3 sequence: CATSAPGAAGNNEQFF. The DNA for the CDR3 is TGTGCCACCAGCGCTCCAGGGGCAGCGGGGAACAATGAGCAGTTCTTC.